The 19 T cell receptor beta chains below were found in one sample sequenced in a study of Graves' ophthalmopathy and Graves' hyperthyroidism. The sequenced template was RNA, covering the TCR beta CDR3 region. Following a first-round RT-PCR that used HTBI primers, a second-round multiplex PCR was carried out. TCRdb re-analysed the multiplex PCR reads in MiXCR, keeping a single row per CDR3 protein. The sample contains about 380,000 distinct CDR3 sequences, roughly 14% of which appear only once. The specimen was peripheral blood. The origin of the receptors is a woman aged 18-29 years with stable Graves' hyperthyroidism.

This clonotype appeared a few times. The CDR3 DNA follows: TGTGCCAGCAGCTTCCCAGGAGCGGGGACGGAGCTGTTTTTT. This translates into CASSFPGAGTELFF. The chain joins TRBV11-2 to TRBJ2-2, with 7 bases matching TRBD2. The CDR3 totals 14 residues. Germline values: CDR1 SGHAT, CDR2 FQNNGV. The V gene end was trimmed by 3 bases and the J gene end by 10 bases; junction bases not matched to a gene: 8.

The chain employs TRBV15 and TRBJ2-7; TRBD1 matches 7 bases. Trimming removed 8 bases from V and 1 base from J; junction bases left unmatched: 8. The germline V gene encodes CDR1 LNHNV and CDR2 YYDKDF (reference sequence). This CDR3 is 14 amino acids long. This CDR3 reads CATADRALSYEQYF. DNA for the CDR3: TGTGCCACCGCCGACAGGGCCCTATCCTACGAGCAGTACTTC.

This clonotype has a count of ten or more. This chain joins TRBV20-1 and TRBJ2-7, with TRBD1 matching over 11 bases. From germline, CDR1 is DFQATT and CDR2 SNEGSKA (reference sequence). This CDR3 contains 14 residues. J was trimmed by 9 bases and V by 1 base; bases with no gene match: 8. CDR3: CSARGDRGEVGQYF. DNA of the CDR3: TGCAGTGCTAGAGGGGACAGGGGGGAAGTGGGGCAGTACTTC.

This clonotype appeared many times. This chain links TRBV7-8 with TRBJ2-5, with 7 bases that match TRBD2. Germline V gives CDR1 SGHVS, CDR2 FQNEAQ. The CDR3 has 15 amino acids. V lost 0 bases to trimming and J lost 0 bases; unmatched junction nucleotides: 1. CDR3 protein: CASSLAGGHQETQYF. The CDR3 region has the DNA TGTGCCAGCAGCTTAGCGGGAGGGCACCAAGAGACCCAGTACTTC.

This clonotype was seen many times. This chain uses TRBV27 with TRBJ1-5, with D possibly matching TRBD1 (6 bases). Trimming removed 6 bases from V and 2 bases from J, with 11 bases in between. The CDR3 is 14 residues long. CDR1 is MNHEY, CDR2 SMNVEV, per germline (reference sequence). CDR3 in amino acids: CASRLGGGNQPQHF. The CDR3 DNA sequence: TGTGCCAGCAGACTAGGGGGGGGCAATCAGCCCCAGCATTTT.

This clonotype was recorded at least ten times. V gene TRBV19 combines with J gene TRBJ2-5; D not resolved. Germline-derived CDR1 and CDR2 are LNHDA and SQIVND (reference sequence). Trimming removed 3 bases from V and 4 bases from J, with 15 bases in between. The CDR3 is 15 residues long. The CDR3 nucleotides are TGTGCCAGTAGTATGACGGGCCAGCACGCAGAGACCCAGTACTTC. It yields the protein CASSMTGQHAETQYF.

This chain joins TRBV6-5 and TRBJ2-7; D gene uncertain. Germline CDR1 is MNHEY and CDR2 is SVGAGI. CDR3 size: 13 residues. V was clipped by 2 bases and J by 1 base, with 6 bases between them. The CDR3 DNA reads as TGTGCCAGCAGTTACCACCTTTCCTACGAGCAGTACTTC. As protein: CASSYHLSYEQYF.

Turning to this clonotype: One end of the junction does not line up with germline, which may come from a read error. V gene TRBV3-1 combines with J gene TRBJ2-4, with D unresolved. Germline V gene sequence: CDR1 LGHDT, CDR2 YNNKEL (reference sequence). There are 11 residues in the CDR3. The CDR3 region has the DNA TGTGCCAGCAGCCAAGAGAACATTAAGTACTTC. It encodes CASSQENIKYF.

Ten or more counts support this clonotype. This rearrangement joins TRBV18 to TRBJ2-7; D may be TRBD1 (5 bases). Trimming pared 1 base from V and 5 bases from J, leaving 12 bases between. Germline CDR1 is KGHSH and CDR2 is LQKENI. The CDR3 extends over 14 amino acids. For the CDR3, the DNA is TGTGCCAGCTCACCACAGGGGCAGGCTCACGAGCAGTACTTC. Amino acid sequence: CASSPQGQAHEQYF.

This clonotype was observed many times. V usage is TRBV7-9 and J usage is TRBJ2-5; 8 bases map to TRBD2. From germline, CDR1 is SEHNR and CDR2 FQNEAQ (reference sequence). Losses at the gene ends were 4 bases for V and 2 bases for J; bases not matched to a gene: 9. This CDR3 region has 16 residues. As DNA, the CDR3 is TGTGCCAGCAGCTATAGCGGGGCACCCTCACAAGAGACCCAGTACTTC. Translating gives CASSYSGAPSQETQYF.

This clonotype was seen many times. V gene TRBV20-1 combines with J gene TRBJ1-6, with no clear D. The CDR3 extends over 14 amino acids. The germline V gene encodes CDR1 DFQATT and CDR2 SNEGSKA (reference sequence). V lost 0 bases and J lost 5, with 8 bases in between. The CDR3: CSAREVTDNSPLHF. In DNA form, the CDR3 reads TGCAGTGCTAGAGAGGTCACGGATAATTCACCCCTCCACTTT.

This clonotype has a handful of counts. The chain joins TRBV7-9 to TRBJ1-2; D remains unclear. The V and J ends lost 2 bases and 3 bases respectively, with 10 bases between them. From germline, CDR1 is SEHNR and CDR2 FQNEAQ (reference sequence). The CDR3 extends over 14 amino acids. The CDR3 here is CASSLLGLYYGYTF. The DNA for the CDR3 is TGTGCCAGCAGCTTACTAGGACTCTACTATGGCTACACCTTC. The whole variable domain, filled in from reference TRBV7-9 and TRBJ1-2, reads DTGVSQNPRHKITKRGQNVTFRCDPISEHNRLYWYRQTLGQGPEFLTYFQNEAQLEKSRLLSDRFSAERPKGSFSTLEIQRTEQGDSAMYLCASSLLGLYYGYTFGSGTRLTVV.

In its sample, this clonotype was seen many times. The chain carries TRBV6-1 and TRBJ2-4, with D maybe TRBD1 (5 bases). Germline CDR1 reads MNHNS; CDR2 reads SASEGT. This CDR3 spans 14 amino acids. Trimming left V 5 bases short and J 1 base short, with 9 bases between. The CDR3 DNA reads as TGTGCCAGCAGTCCGGACACCGCCAAAAACATTCAGTACTTC. Translated: CASSPDTAKNIQYF.

J is TRBJ2-2 and V is TRBV12-3 or TRBV12-4; D gene uncertain. V shed 2 bases and J shed 6 bases, with 7 bases lying between them. The CDR3 contains 13 residues. This chain's CDR3 is CASSLKESGELFF. CDR3 in DNA: TGTGCCAGCAGTTTAAAGGAGTCCGGGGAGCTGTTTTTT.

This clonotype was picked up many times. The chain carries TRBV6-5 and TRBJ1-2; possible D gene TRBD1, 5 bases. V lost 3 bases and J 8 bases, leaving 13 bases between the germline ends. Germline V lookup: CDR1 MNHEY, CDR2 SVGAGI. The CDR3 length is 13 residues. In DNA, the CDR3 is TGTGCCAGCAGTTATGAGGGGCGCGGCGGCTACACCTTC. This gives the protein CASSYEGRGGYTF.

This clonotype turned up a few times. The chain recombines TRBV7-9 with TRBJ1-2, with a possible D match to TRBD1 (6 bases). CDR1 is SEHNR, CDR2 FQNEAQ, per germline (reference sequence). The V and J ends lost 4 bases and 6 bases respectively, with 18 bases between them. The CDR3 is 15 amino acids. CDR3 coding DNA: TGTGCCAGCAGCTCTAGCACAGGGAATAATCATGGCTACACCTTC. This codes for CASSSSTGNNHGYTF.

This clonotype was seen at least ten times. This sequence joins TRBV12-3 or TRBV12-4 and TRBJ1-2, with no clear D. Deletions cut 6 bases from V and 8 bases from J, with 16 bases between. The CDR3 is 13 residues long. The CDR3 here is CASRKGLFGGYTF. CDR3 DNA: TGTGCCAGCAGGAAGGGTCTCTTTGGGGGCTACACCTTC.

J is TRBJ2-7 and V is TRBV25-1; D perhaps matches TRBD1 (6 bases). The germline V gene has CDR1 MGHDK and CDR2 SYGVNS. Trimming took 6 bases from V and 2 from J, leaving 17 bases between them. The length of the CDR3 is 15 residues. The CDR3: CASSETGTTTYEQYF. The CDR3 nucleotides are TGTGCCAGCAGCGAAACCGGGACAACCACCTACGAGCAGTACTTC.

This clonotype has a count of ten or more. The chain recombines TRBV19 with TRBJ2-2; 12 bases are a match to TRBD2. This CDR3 region has 15 residues. Trimming took 5 bases from V and 5 from J; bases not matched to a gene: 3. Germline values: CDR1 LNHDA, CDR2 SQIVND (reference sequence). The CDR3 sequence: CASSLAGGRTGELFF. CDR3 nucleotide sequence: TGTGCCAGTAGTCTAGCGGGGGGGAGAACCGGGGAGCTGTTTTTT.